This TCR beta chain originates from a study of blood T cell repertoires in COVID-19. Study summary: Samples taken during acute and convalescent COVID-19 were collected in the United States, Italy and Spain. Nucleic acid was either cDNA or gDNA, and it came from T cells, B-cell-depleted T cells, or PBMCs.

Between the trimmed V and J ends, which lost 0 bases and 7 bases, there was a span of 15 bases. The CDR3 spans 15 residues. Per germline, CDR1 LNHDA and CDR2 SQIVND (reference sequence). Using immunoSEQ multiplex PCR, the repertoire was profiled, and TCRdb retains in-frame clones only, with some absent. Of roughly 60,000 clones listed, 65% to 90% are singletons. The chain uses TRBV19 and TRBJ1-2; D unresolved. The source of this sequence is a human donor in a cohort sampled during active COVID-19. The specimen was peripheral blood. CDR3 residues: CASSIDRGQSRGYTF. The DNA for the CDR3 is TGTGCCAGTAGTATAGATCGCGGTCAGTCTCGTGGCTACACCTTC.